Following are 29 T cell receptor beta chains from one sample sequenced in a study of blood T cell repertoires in COVID-19. Profiled with immunoSEQ multiplex PCR; TCRdb holds only in-frame clones, not every one. The table has more than 25,000 clones, approximately 86% seen once. Source material: peripheral blood. These receptors originate from a man between 65 and 85 years old with acute or convalescent COVID-19.

The J gene is TRBJ2-3, the V gene TRBV9; no reliable D call. Trimming took off 3 bases at V and 2 bases at J, with 7 bases between the two ends. The CDR3 runs 13 residues. Germline V gives CDR1 SGDLS, CDR2 YYNGEE. CDR3 DNA sequence: TGTGCCAGCAGCGCAGGCCACACAGATACGCAGTATTTT. Its protein is CASSAGHTDTQYF.

The chain links TRBV19 to TRBJ2-3; 11 positions agree with TRBD2. Germline V gene sequence: CDR1 LNHDA, CDR2 SQIVND (reference sequence). The CDR3 runs 15 residues. J was trimmed by 3 bases and V by 5 bases; bases with no gene match: 4. Written as DNA, the CDR3 is TGTGCCAGTAGTCCGACTAGCGGGAAGACAGATACGCAGTATTTT. Its translation: CASSPTSGKTDTQYF.

The chain couples TRBV18 to TRBJ1-1; the match to TRBD1 covers 7 bases. CDR1 is KGHSH, CDR2 LQKENI, per germline. V was pared by 2 bases and J by 6 bases, with 9 bases of the junction left unmatched. The CDR3 has 15 residues. The CDR3 sequence: CASSPFSNRGSEAFF. The CDR3 region has the DNA TGTGCCAGCTCACCATTCTCCAACAGGGGATCTGAAGCTTTCTTT.

V usage is TRBV5-1 and J usage is TRBJ1-1; possibly TRBD1 for D (5 bases). Looked up from germline, CDR1 is SGHRS and CDR2 is YFSETQ. Trimming removed 0 bases from V and 0 bases from J, with 6 bases in between. The length of the CDR3 is 14 residues. In nucleotides, the CDR3 is TGCGCCAGCAGCTTGGGGGACTTGAACACTGAAGCTTTCTTT. Translation: CASSLGDLNTEAFF.

The chain carries TRBV12-5 and TRBJ2-3, with D unresolved. V lost 2 bases and J lost 0, with 9 bases in between. Germline values: CDR1 LGHNT, CDR2 FRNRAP. The CDR3 spans 15 residues. CDR3 in DNA: TGTGCTAGTGGTTTGTCAAAGACTAGCACAGATACGCAGTATTTT. Protein sequence: CASGLSKTSTDTQYF.

The chain uses TRBV5-4 and TRBJ2-2, with 10 nucleotides matching TRBD2. J gave up 4 bases and V 3 bases, and 6 bases lay outside the gene matches. The CDR3 consists of 16 residues. Germline loops: CDR1 SGHNT, CDR2 YYREEE (reference sequence). In nucleotides, the CDR3 is TGTGCCAGCAGCTCTCGGACTAGCGGTTTCACCGGGGAGCTGTTTTTT. Encoded protein: CASSSRTSGFTGELFF.

This clone was detected once. This chain links TRBV5-8 with TRBJ1-4; D perhaps matches TRBD1 (5 bases). V lost 0 bases and J 3 bases, leaving 12 bases between the germline ends. There are 16 residues in the CDR3. Looked up from germline, CDR1 is SGHTS and CDR2 is YDEGEE. Here the CDR3 DNA reads TGTGCCAGCAGCTTGGGGCTGGAGGGGCCTAATGAAAAACTGTTTTTT. This codes for CASSLGLEGPNEKLFF.

The chain has TRBV28 and TRBJ1-5; possible D gene TRBD1, 5 bases. V lost 4 bases, J lost 2 bases, and 15 bases lay in between. Germline V gene data show CDR1 as MDHEN and CDR2 as SYDVKM. The CDR3 extends over 16 amino acids. This chain's CDR3 is CASSYFVGPGNQPQHF. CDR3 nucleotide sequence: TGTGCCAGCAGTTACTTTGTGGGGCCCGGCAATCAGCCCCAGCATTTT.

The chain joins TRBV18 to TRBJ1-1; 8 positions agree with TRBD1. The CDR3 totals 16 residues. Germline V gives CDR1 KGHSH, CDR2 LQKENI. V shed 2 bases and J 4 bases; nucleotides not matched to a gene: 9. The CDR3 DNA sequence: TGTGCCAGCTCACCATCGACAGGGGCTGTTTCCACTGAAGCTTTCTTT. It encodes CASSPSTGAVSTEAFF.

The V and J genes are TRBV4-2 and TRBJ2-3, with D tentatively TRBD2 (6 bases). The CDR3 contains 16 residues. Looked up from germline, CDR1 is LGHNA and CDR2 is YNFKEQ. V lost 0 bases and J lost 1, with 11 bases in between. This CDR3 is CASSQDWSSGTDTQYF. In DNA, the CDR3 is TGTGCCAGCAGCCAAGATTGGTCTAGCGGCACAGATACGCAGTATTTT.

The chain recombines TRBV4-1 with TRBJ2-7, with D possibly TRBD1 on 6 matching bases. The CDR3 runs to 12 residues. V lost 3 bases, J lost 7 bases, and 10 bases lay in between. Germline loops: CDR1 MGHRA, CDR2 YSYEKL. CDR3: CASSHTGREQYF. DNA for the CDR3: TGCGCCAGCAGCCATACAGGGAGAGAGCAGTACTTC.

The V call is TRBV3-1 (or the pseudogene TRBV3-2), the J call TRBJ1-1; no reliable D call. Trimming cost V 4 bases and J 5 bases, with 17 bases left between them. The CDR3 loop spans 15 amino acids. Per germline, CDR1 LGHDT and CDR2 YNNKEL (reference sequence). The CDR3 here is CASSLAPAGGTEAFF. CDR3 DNA: TGTGCCAGCAGCCTCGCGCCGGCGGGAGGGACTGAAGCTTTCTTT.

The CDR3 is CASSLRQGYYEQYF. In nucleotides, the CDR3 is TGTGCCAGCAGCTTACGACAGGGTTACTACGAGCAGTACTTC. V gene TRBV7-2 combines with J gene TRBJ2-7, with 7 bases matching TRBD1. Per the germline V gene, CDR1 is SGHTA and CDR2 is FQGNSA. V lost 2 bases and J lost 3; bases outside the gene matches: 4. The CDR3 is 14 residues long.

The rearrangement joins TRBV19 to TRBJ2-7; possibly TRBD2 for D (6 bases). The V gene lost 4 bases and the J gene lost 3 bases, with 13 bases spanning the gap. This CDR3 region has 14 residues. Looked up from germline, CDR1 is LNHDA and CDR2 is SQIVND (reference sequence). This CDR3 reads CASSRVDGGYEQYF. The CDR3 bases are TGTGCCAGTAGTAGGGTGGACGGGGGCTACGAGCAGTACTTC.

This chain joins TRBV5-1 and TRBJ2-7; D perhaps matches TRBD2 (6 bases). The germline V gene has CDR1 SGHRS and CDR2 YFSETQ. CDR3 length: 14 residues. Deletions cut 1 base from V and 5 bases from J, with 13 bases between. CDR3 residues: CASSLTGAIDEQYF. CDR3 sequence (DNA): TGCGCCAGCAGCTTGACGGGAGCAATCGACGAGCAGTACTTC.

This clone was counted a few times. The chain uses TRBV6-6 and TRBJ1-3; D unresolved. Germline lookup yields CDR1 MNHNY and CDR2 SVGAGI (reference sequence). The CDR3 covers 16 residues. Trimming took 0 bases from V and 9 from J, leaving 18 bases between them. CDR3 region: CASSYSNRLQRGTIYF. For the CDR3, the DNA is TGTGCCAGCAGTTACTCGAACAGATTACAACGGGGCACCATATATTTT.

In nucleotides, the CDR3 is TGTGCCAGCAGCCAAAAGGCAGGCAACTATGGCTACACCTTC. Residues: CASSQKAGNYGYTF. The V call is TRBV3-1 (or the pseudogene TRBV3-2), the J call TRBJ1-2; D is uncertain. The CDR3 is 14 amino acids. CDR1 is LGHDT and CDR2 is YNNKEL in the germline V gene (reference sequence). The germline V and J ends were trimmed by 2 bases and 2 bases, with 9 bases remaining between them.

The rearrangement links TRBV7-9 to TRBJ2-7; D gene uncertain. The CDR3 runs to 14 residues. Germline CDR1 is SEHNR and CDR2 is FQNEAQ (reference sequence). Deletions cut 3 bases from V and 5 bases from J, with 14 bases between. The CDR3 coding sequence is TGTGCCAGCAGCTTCACCCCAGTCCCCCACGAGCAGTACTTC. Its protein is CASSFTPVPHEQYF.

As DNA, the CDR3 is TGCGCCAGCAGCGTGCGGGGGCCAGTATCTGGAAACACCATATATTTT. Amino acids: CASSVRGPVSGNTIYF. V usage is TRBV5-1 and J usage is TRBJ1-3, with a weak D call TRBD1 (6 bases). Germline V gene data show CDR1 as SGHRS and CDR2 as YFSETQ. The CDR3 runs 16 residues. Trimming took off 4 bases at V and 1 base at J, with 15 bases between the two ends.

V is TRBV7-3 and J is TRBJ2-1; a weak D match, TRBD1 (7 bases). Germline V CDR1 and CDR2: SGHTA, FQGTGA. The CDR3 is made up of 16 amino acids. V was clipped by 5 bases and J by 4 bases, with 18 bases between them. The CDR3 sequence: CASSTTGAGGYNEQFF. CDR3 in DNA: TGTGCCAGCAGCACCACAGGGGCAGGGGGGTACAATGAGCAGTTCTTC.

This chain joins TRBV2 and TRBJ1-1; D possibly corresponds to TRBD1 (5 bases). This CDR3 has 14 residues. Trimming removed 4 bases at V and 5 bases at J, with 14 bases between. Germline CDR1 is SNHLY and CDR2 is FYNNEI. The CDR3 nucleotides read TGTGCCAGCAGTGCTGGTGGGGCGCATACTGAAGCTTTCTTT. Its protein product is CASSAGGAHTEAFF.

The rearrangement joins TRBV6-6 to TRBJ2-7; 12 nucleotides agree with TRBD2. Germline values: CDR1 MNHNY, CDR2 SVGAGI (reference sequence). The CDR3 spans 14 residues. V shed 6 bases, J shed 7 bases, and the junction held 7 bases outside the gene matches. The CDR3 DNA reads TGTGCCAGCAGGCGACTAGCGGGAGTTGATGAGCAGTACTTC. Amino acids: CASRRLAGVDEQYF.

The CDR3 DNA is TGTGCCAGCAGCGCCCACTCCGGGACTAGTGGATATGAGCAGTTCTTC. Residues: CASSAHSGTSGYEQFF. This chain joins TRBV9 and TRBJ2-1; TRBD2 agrees at 8 bases. The CDR3 extends over 16 amino acids. J was trimmed by 8 bases and V by 3 bases; bases with no gene match: 13. Germline lookup yields CDR1 SGDLS and CDR2 YYNGEE. The complete variable domain, with remaining parts taken from reference TRBV9 and TRBJ2-1, reads DSGVTQTPKHLITATGQRVTLRCSPRSGDLSVYWYQQSLDQGLQFLIQYYNGEERAKGNILERFSAQQFPDLHSELNLSSLELGDSALYFCASSAHSGTSGYEQFFGPGTRLTVL.

This clone was counted once. The chain recombines TRBV19 with TRBJ2-5; D is ambiguous. The CDR3 runs 11 residues. CDR1 is LNHDA and CDR2 is SQIVND in the germline V gene (reference sequence). V was clipped by 6 bases and J by 4 bases, with 6 bases between them. The DNA of the CDR3 is TGTGCCAGTAGAGTCGGAGAGACCCAGTACTTC. Translated, it gives CASRVGETQYF.

The V call is TRBV7-6, the J call TRBJ2-3, with 14 nucleotides matching TRBD2. Germline CDR1 reads SGHVS; CDR2 reads FNYEAQ. The CDR3 loop spans 19 amino acids. With V trimmed by 5 bases and J by 1 base, 11 bases remained unmatched. CDR3 bases: TGTGCCAGCAGCCCCGTAGGGACTAGCGGGAGAGGGGGCACAGATACGCAGTATTTT. It specifies CASSPVGTSGRGGTDTQYF.

V and J are TRBV5-4 and TRBJ2-3; possible D gene TRBD2, 7 bases. V lost 4 bases to trimming and J lost 3 bases, with 15 bases between them. CDR1 is SGHNT, CDR2 YYREEE, per germline (reference sequence). There are 15 residues in the CDR3. CDR3 DNA sequence: TGTGCCAGCAGCCTCGGGGGGAGGGGGACAGATACGCAGTATTTT. It encodes CASSLGGRGTDTQYF.

J is TRBJ1-6 and V is TRBV27, with D possibly TRBD1 on 6 matching bases. The CDR3 sequence is 15 residues long. Between the trimmed V and J ends, which lost 7 bases and 10 bases, there was a span of 20 bases. CDR1 is MNHEY and CDR2 is SMNVEV in the germline V gene (reference sequence). Here the CDR3 reads CASTQLGRGGSPLHF. In nucleotides, the CDR3 is TGTGCCAGCACCCAACTGGGCAGGGGAGGGTCACCCCTCCACTTT.

V is TRBV5-6 and J is TRBJ2-3; TRBD2 matches 7 bases. Germline V gives CDR1 SGHDT, CDR2 YYEEEE. The CDR3 is made up of 16 amino acids. The junction had 10 bases not matched to a gene; V was cut back by 3 bases and J by 3 bases. CDR3 DNA: TGTGCCAGCAGCTCCCGGGCGGGAGTATGGACAGATACGCAGTATTTT. Amino acid sequence: CASSSRAGVWTDTQYF.

By proportion, this clone is large. The chain uses TRBV27 and TRBJ2-1; tentatively, D is TRBD2 (5 bases). This CDR3 spans 14 amino acids. Trimming took off 5 bases at V and 5 bases at J, with 13 bases between the two ends. The V gene's germline CDR1 is MNHEY and CDR2 SMNVEV (reference sequence). The CDR3 bases are TGTGCCAGCAGTACCCGAGGGCCCAACAATGAGCAGTTCTTC. Translating it yields CASSTRGPNNEQFF.